Below, one T cell receptor beta chain is given with its context. Study processing details: Reference gene primer amplification gave nucleated cell count estimates. Data came from immunoSEQ multiplex PCR; TCRdb stores just in-frame clones and leaves some out. V and J calls plus clone size are reproduced from that table; the DNA served to infer D and trimming. Of over 75,000 clones in the sample, 80% are singletons; the top ten hold about a tenth. This sample is drawn from a study of blood T cell repertoires in COVID-19. About the research overall: Specimens from acute and convalescent COVID-19 originated in the United States, Italy and Spain. From T cells, B-cell-depleted T cells, or PBMCs came the material, which was cDNA or gDNA.

Germline V gene lookup returns CDR1 SGHRS and CDR2 YFSETQ. The CDR3 spans 12 residues. V was clipped by 4 bases and J by 12 bases; unmatched bases: 6. The sample consisted of peripheral blood. The chain couples TRBV5-1 to TRBJ2-1; 8 bases fit TRBD2. The receptor was derived from a woman aged 70-85 years with acute or convalescent COVID-19. The CDR3 coding sequence is TGCGCCAGCAGCCTTAGCGGGAAGGGGCAGTTCTTC. Its protein product is CASSLSGKGQFF.